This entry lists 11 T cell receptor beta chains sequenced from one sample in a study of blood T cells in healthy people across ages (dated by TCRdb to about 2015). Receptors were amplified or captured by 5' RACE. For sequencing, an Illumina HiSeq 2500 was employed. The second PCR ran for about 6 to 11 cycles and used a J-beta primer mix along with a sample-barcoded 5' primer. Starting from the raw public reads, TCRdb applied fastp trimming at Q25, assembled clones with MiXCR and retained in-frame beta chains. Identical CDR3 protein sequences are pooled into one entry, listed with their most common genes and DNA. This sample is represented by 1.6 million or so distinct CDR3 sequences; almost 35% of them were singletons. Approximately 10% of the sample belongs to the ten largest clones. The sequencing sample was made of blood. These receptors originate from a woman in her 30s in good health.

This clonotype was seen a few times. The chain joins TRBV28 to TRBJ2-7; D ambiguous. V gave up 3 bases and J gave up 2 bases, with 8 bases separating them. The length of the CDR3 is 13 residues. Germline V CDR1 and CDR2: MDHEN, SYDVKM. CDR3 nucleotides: TGTGCCAGCAGTTTCGAGAACCCCTACGAGCAGTACTTC. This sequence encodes CASSFENPYEQYF. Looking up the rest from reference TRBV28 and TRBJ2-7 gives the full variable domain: DVKVTQSSRYLVKRTGEKVFLECVQDMDHENMFWYRQDPGLGLRLIYFSYDVKMKEKGDIPEGYSVSREKKERFSLILESASTNQTSMYLCASSFENPYEQYFGPGTRLTVT.

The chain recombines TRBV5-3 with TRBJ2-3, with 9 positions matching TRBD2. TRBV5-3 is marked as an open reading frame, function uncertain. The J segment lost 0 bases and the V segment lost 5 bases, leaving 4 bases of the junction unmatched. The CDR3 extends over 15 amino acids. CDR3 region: CARRQLAGSTDTQYF. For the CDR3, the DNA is TGTGCCAGAAGACAACTAGCGGGTAGCACAGATACGCAGTATTTT.

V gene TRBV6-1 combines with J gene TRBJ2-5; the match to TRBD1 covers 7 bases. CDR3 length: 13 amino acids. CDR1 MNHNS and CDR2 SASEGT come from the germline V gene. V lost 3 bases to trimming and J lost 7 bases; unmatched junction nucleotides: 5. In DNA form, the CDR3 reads TGTGCCAGCAGTGAGCGACAGGGTTGGACCCAGTACTTC. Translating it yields CASSERQGWTQYF.

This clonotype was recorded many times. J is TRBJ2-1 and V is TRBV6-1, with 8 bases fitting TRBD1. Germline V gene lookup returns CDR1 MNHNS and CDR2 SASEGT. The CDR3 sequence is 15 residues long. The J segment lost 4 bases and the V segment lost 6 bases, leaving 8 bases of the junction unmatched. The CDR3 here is CASRETGAVYNEQFF. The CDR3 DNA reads TGTGCCAGCAGAGAGACAGGGGCTGTTTACAATGAGCAGTTCTTC.

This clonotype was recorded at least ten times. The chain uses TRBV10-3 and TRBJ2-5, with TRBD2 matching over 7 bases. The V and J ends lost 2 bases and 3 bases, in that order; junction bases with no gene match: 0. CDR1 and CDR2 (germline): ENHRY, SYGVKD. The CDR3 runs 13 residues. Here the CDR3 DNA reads TGTGCCATCAGTGAGGCGGGGGAAGAGACCCAGTACTTC. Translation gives CAISEAGEETQYF.

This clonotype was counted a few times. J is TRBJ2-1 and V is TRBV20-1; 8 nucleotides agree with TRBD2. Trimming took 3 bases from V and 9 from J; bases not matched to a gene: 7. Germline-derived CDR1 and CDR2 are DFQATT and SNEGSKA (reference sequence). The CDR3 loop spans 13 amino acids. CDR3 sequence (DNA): TGCAGTGCTAGGGCGGGAGGCGCCCGTGAGCAGTTCTTC. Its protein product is CSARAGGAREQFF.

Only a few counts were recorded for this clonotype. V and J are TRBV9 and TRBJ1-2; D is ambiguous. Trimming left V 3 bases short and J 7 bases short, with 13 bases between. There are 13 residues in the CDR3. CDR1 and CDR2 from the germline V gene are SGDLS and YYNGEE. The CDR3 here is CASSGVLLAGYTF. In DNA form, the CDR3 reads TGTGCCAGCAGCGGGGTCCTTTTAGCTGGCTACACCTTC. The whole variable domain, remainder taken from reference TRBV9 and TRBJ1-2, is DSGVTQTPKHLITATGQRVTLRCSPRSGDLSVYWYQQSLDQGLQFLIQYYNGEERAKGNILERFSAQQFPDLHSELNLSSLELGDSALYFCASSGVLLAGYTFGSGTRLTVV.

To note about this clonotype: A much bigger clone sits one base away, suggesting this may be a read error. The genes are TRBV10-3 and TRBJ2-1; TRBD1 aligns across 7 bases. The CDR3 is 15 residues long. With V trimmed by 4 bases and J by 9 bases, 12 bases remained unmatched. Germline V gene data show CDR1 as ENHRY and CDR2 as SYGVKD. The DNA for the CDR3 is TGTGCCATCAGTGGTGAACAGGGGAGAGTGGGTGAGCAGTTCTTC. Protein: CAISGEQGRVGEQFF.

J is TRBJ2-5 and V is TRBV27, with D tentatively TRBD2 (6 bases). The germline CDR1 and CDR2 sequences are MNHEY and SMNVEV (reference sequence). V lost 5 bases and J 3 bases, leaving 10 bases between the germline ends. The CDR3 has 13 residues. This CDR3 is CASSGGYKETQYF. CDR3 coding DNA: TGTGCCAGCAGTGGGGGGTACAAAGAGACCCAGTACTTC.

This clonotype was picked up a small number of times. The CDR3 DNA is TGTGCCAGCAGCCCGATACCCATGGGGCTTTTCGAAAAACTGTTTTTT. Encoded protein: CASSPIPMGLFEKLFF. This rearrangement joins TRBV4-2 to TRBJ1-4; D may be TRBD1 (5 bases). Germline CDR1 LGHNA, CDR2 YNFKEQ. This CDR3 contains 16 residues. The V end lost 4 bases, the J end lost 8 bases, and 20 bases lay between the germline ends.

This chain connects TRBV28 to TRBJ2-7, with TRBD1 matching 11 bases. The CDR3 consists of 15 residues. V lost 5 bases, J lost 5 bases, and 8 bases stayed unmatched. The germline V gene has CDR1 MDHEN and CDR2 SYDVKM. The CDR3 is CASSPGGQGDHEQYF. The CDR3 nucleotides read TGTGCCAGCAGTCCTGGGGGACAGGGGGATCACGAGCAGTACTTC.